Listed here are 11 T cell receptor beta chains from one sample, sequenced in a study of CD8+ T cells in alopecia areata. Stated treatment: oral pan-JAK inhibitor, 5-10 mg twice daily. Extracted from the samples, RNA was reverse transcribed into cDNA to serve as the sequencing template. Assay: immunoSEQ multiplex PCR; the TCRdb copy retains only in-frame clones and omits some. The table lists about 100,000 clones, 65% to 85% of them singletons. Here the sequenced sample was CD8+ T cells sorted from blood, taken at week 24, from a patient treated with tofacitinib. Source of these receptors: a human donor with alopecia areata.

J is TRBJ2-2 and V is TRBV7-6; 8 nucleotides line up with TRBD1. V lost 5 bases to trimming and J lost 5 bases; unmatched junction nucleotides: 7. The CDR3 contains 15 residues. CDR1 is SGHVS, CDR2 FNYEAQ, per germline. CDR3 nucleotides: TGTGCCAGCAGCCAAACAGGGGGAGGTACCGGGGAGCTGTTTTTT. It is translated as CASSQTGGGTGELFF.

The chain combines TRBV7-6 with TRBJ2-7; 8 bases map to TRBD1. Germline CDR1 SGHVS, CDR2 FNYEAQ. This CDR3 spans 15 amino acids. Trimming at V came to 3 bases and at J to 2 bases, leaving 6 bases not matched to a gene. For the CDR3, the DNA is TGTGCCAGCAGCTTCCGAGACAGGGGCACCTACGAGCAGTACTTC. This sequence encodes CASSFRDRGTYEQYF.

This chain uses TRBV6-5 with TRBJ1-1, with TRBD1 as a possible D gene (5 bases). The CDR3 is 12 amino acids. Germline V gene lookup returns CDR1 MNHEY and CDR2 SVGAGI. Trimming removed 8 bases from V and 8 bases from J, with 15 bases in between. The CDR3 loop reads CASSHQGGEAFF. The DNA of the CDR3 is TGTGCCAGCTCCCACCAGGGCGGAGAAGCTTTCTTT.

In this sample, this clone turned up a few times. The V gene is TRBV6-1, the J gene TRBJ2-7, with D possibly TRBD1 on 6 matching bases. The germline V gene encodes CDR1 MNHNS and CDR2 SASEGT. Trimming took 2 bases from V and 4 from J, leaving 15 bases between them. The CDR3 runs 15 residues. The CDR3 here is CASSEPGVLGYEQYF. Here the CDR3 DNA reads TGTGCCAGCAGTGAACCAGGGGTTCTGGGGTACGAGCAGTACTTC.

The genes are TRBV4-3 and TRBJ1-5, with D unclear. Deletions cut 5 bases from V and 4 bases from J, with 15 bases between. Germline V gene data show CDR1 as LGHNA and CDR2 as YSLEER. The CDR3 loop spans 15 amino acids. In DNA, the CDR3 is TGCGCCAGCAGCAGACGGGATTCAGTAAATCAGCCCCAGCATTTT. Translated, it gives CASSRRDSVNQPQHF.

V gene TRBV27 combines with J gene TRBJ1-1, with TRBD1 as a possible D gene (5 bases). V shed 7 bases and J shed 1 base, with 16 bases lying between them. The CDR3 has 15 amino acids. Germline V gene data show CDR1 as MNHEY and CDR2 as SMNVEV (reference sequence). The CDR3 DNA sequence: TGTGCCAGCACAACTACTGGGGCAGGGAACACTGAAGCTTTCTTT. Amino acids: CASTTTGAGNTEAFF.

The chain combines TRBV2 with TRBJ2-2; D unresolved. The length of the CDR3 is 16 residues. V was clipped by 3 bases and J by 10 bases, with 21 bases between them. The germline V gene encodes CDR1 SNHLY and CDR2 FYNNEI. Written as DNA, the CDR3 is TGTGCCAGCAGTGAGGGCGTGAGTCCGATGGTGGAGGAGCTGTTTTTT. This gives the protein CASSEGVSPMVEELFF.

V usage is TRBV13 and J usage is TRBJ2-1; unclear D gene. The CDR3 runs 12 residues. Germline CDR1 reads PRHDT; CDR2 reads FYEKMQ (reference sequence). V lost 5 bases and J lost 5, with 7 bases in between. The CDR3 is CASSPEDNEQFF. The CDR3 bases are TGTGCCAGCAGCCCCGAAGACAATGAGCAGTTCTTC.

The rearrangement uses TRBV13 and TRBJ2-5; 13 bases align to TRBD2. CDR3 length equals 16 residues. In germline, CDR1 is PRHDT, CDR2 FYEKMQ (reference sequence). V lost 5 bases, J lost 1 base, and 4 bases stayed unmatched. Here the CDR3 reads CASSAGLAGVQETQYF. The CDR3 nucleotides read TGTGCCAGCAGCGCTGGACTAGCGGGGGTCCAAGAGACCCAGTACTTC.

This CDR3 reads CAISGSPDRGFGTQYF. The CDR3 nucleotides are TGTGCCATCAGTGGATCACCGGACAGGGGGTTCGGGACCCAGTACTTC. The V and J genes are TRBV10-3 and TRBJ2-5; 10 nucleotides agree with TRBD1. This CDR3 comprises 16 residues. Germline V gene sequence: CDR1 ENHRY, CDR2 SYGVKD. The junction had 12 bases not matched to a gene; V was cut back by 4 bases and J by 7 bases.

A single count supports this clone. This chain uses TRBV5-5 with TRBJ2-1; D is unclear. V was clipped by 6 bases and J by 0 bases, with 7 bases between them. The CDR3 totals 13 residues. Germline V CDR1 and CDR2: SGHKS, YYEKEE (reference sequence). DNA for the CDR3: TGTGCCAGCATGGGAAGCTCCTACAATGAGCAGTTCTTC. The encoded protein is CASMGSSYNEQFF. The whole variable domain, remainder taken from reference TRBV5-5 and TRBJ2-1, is DAGVTQSPTHLIKTRGQQVTLRCSPISGHKSVSWYQQVLGQGPQFIFQYYEKEERGRGNFPDRFSARQFPNYSSELNVNALLLGDSALYLCASMGSSYNEQFFGPGTRLTVL.